The entry that follows covers one T cell receptor (beta chain) sequence. Its antigen is undetermined. From roughly 390 ng of RNA, a library with molecular barcoded alpha/delta and beta/gamma adaptors was made. One entry per CDR3 protein results from TCRdb running MiXCR on the reads. Of around 14,000 distinct CDR3 sequences in the sample, roughly 21% were seen once. The CDR3 loop spans 15 amino acids. CDR1 SGHAT and CDR2 FQNNGV come from the germline V gene. With 5 bases removed from V and 2 bases from J, the gap between germline ends came to 16 bases. The data were obtained in a study of read filtering for tumor transcriptome and immune sequencing. Across the study: Whole-transcriptome libraries were prepared after DNase treatment. Per sample, TCR-region reads ranged about 4.05 to 10.27 million by IR-seq, roughly 80 to 1273 by RNA-seq. Study-wide results and limits: About 81.9% of IR-seq clonotypes had one read, totaling 3% to 4.5% of reads; RNA-seq: 74.6% and 44.6%.

This TCR was recovered from a donor over 35 with multiple myeloma. The chain joins TRBV11-2 to TRBJ2-7; D not resolved. The source material was a population of CD138-negative cells sorted from bone marrow. CDR3 sequence: CASSRFGYSPYEQYF. As DNA, the CDR3 is TGTGCCAGCAGCCGGTTCGGGTATAGTCCCTACGAGCAGTACTTC.